The rows below give T cell receptor beta chains drawn from one sample of a study of control samples from healthy donors and cancer patients. TCRdb's copy holds only in-frame clones and misses some; the assay was immunoSEQ multiplex PCR. The table lists 150,000 to 200,000 clones, nearly 90% of them singletons. Sequenced: blood. These receptors all stem from a woman aged 50 to 60 in good health. Each CDR3 is given with its conserved first and last residue. Fields, in order: J gene, clone size, D gene, V gene, CDR3 DNA, CDR3 protein. The D gene is left open where the match is weak. The size entry is marked missing in some rows and otherwise reads once, few, many or a size class.

J: TRBJ1-6; size: medium-sized; D: .; V: TRBV28; DNA: TGTGCCAGCAGATCGGGGGTTTCACCCCTCCACTTT; CDR3: CASRSGVSPLHF
J: TRBJ2-7; size: .; D: TRBD2; V: TRBV19; DNA: TGTGCCAGTGCCCCGGGACTAGCGGCCTACGAGCAGTACTTC; CDR3: CASAPGLAAYEQYF
J: TRBJ2-7; size: .; D: .; V: TRBV28; DNA: TGTGCCAGCAGTTTTAGACTCGAGCAGTACTTC; CDR3: CASSFRLEQYF
J: TRBJ1-2; size: .; D: TRBD1; V: TRBV5-1; DNA: TGCGCCAGCAGCCCAAGACAGGGGTCCTATGGCTACACCTTC; CDR3: CASSPRQGSYGYTF
J: TRBJ2-5; size: .; D: .; V: TRBV30; DNA: TGTGCCTGGAACGGGAAGGGGTTTTTCGAGACCCAGTACTTC; CDR3: CAWNGKGFFETQYF
J: TRBJ1-1; size: .; D: TRBD1; V: TRBV18; DNA: TGTGCCAGCTCACCTACGACAGGGGCGATGAACACTGAAGCTTTCTTT; CDR3: CASSPTTGAMNTEAFF
J: TRBJ2-7; size: few; D: .; V: TRBV5-4; DNA: TGTGCCAGCAGCCCTCAGGACTCCTACGAGCAGTACTTC; CDR3: CASSPQDSYEQYF
J: TRBJ2-2; size: .; D: .; V: TRBV7-3; DNA: TGTGCCAGCAGCCCAGGACTTTCCACCGGGGAGCTGTTTTTT; CDR3: CASSPGLSTGELFF
J: TRBJ2-1; size: .; D: .; V: TRBV4-1; DNA: TGCGCCAGCAGCCGAGCCGTCTTTAATGAGCAGTTCTTC; CDR3: CASSRAVFNEQFF
J: TRBJ1-1; size: once; D: .; V: TRBV6-5; DNA: TGTGCCAGCAGTTTAACAGTGGGGGGGAACACTGAAGCTTTCTTT; CDR3: CASSLTVGGNTEAFF
J: TRBJ1-2; size: .; D: .; V: TRBV12-3/TRBV12-4; DNA: TGTGCCAGCAGTTCCCCCGGGGCTTATGGCTACACCTTC; CDR3: CASSSPGAYGYTF
J: TRBJ2-7; size: .; D: TRBD1; V: TRBV6-4; DNA: TGTGCCAGCAGTTCATTCCAAAGGACAGGGAAATCTTCCGTAAGGCGCGAGCAGTACTTC; CDR3: CASSSFQRTGKSSVRREQYF
J: TRBJ2-1; size: .; D: TRBD2; V: TRBV27; DNA: TGTGCCAGCAGTTTAAGGCCTAGCGGGAACCATGAGCAGTTCTTC; CDR3: CASSLRPSGNHEQFF
J: TRBJ1-2; size: .; D: .; V: TRBV4-3; DNA: TGCGCCAGCAGTCACAGGGATCACTATGGCTACACCTTC; CDR3: CASSHRDHYGYTF
J: TRBJ2-7; size: .; D: .; V: TRBV6-4; DNA: TGTGCCAGCAGTGCGACTAGATTTGGCGAGCAGTACTTC; CDR3: CASSATRFGEQYF
J: TRBJ1-6; size: .; D: .; V: TRBV7-2; DNA: TGTGCCAGCAGCGTAGCCCTAGGGTCACCCCTCCACTTT; CDR3: CASSVALGSPLHF
J: TRBJ2-3; size: .; D: TRBD1; V: TRBV5-1; DNA: TGCGCCAGCAGCCCTGCGGGTAGGGGGCATACGCAGTATTTT; CDR3: CASSPAGRGHTQYF
J: TRBJ2-5; size: .; D: .; V: TRBV5-4; DNA: TGTGCCAGCAGCCCTGGGACCTCAGGGGAGACCCAGTACTTC; CDR3: CASSPGTSGETQYF
J: TRBJ1-5; size: .; D: .; V: TRBV19; DNA: TGTGCCAGTAAAGTCCGGTCAACCTTCAGCAATCAGCCCCAGCATTTT; CDR3: CASKVRSTFSNQPQHF
J: TRBJ1-2; size: .; D: TRBD1; V: TRBV7-9; DNA: TGTGCCAGCAGCTTATTATCCGGGACAGGGGACGGCTACACCTTC; CDR3: CASSLLSGTGDGYTF
J: TRBJ1-6; size: few; D: .; V: TRBV21-1; DNA: TGTGCCAGCAGCAGGGGACCGACAGGGGCCTATAATTCACCCCTCCACTTT; CDR3: CASSRGPTGAYNSPLHF
J: TRBJ1-5; size: once; D: .; V: TRBV4-3; DNA: TGCGCCAGCAGCCAAGATAGCCGCCGGAGGGGCTCGACTCAGCCCCAGCATTTT; CDR3: CASSQDSRRRGSTQPQHF
J: TRBJ2-2; size: once; D: TRBD2; V: TRBV6-5; DNA: TGTGCCACCCCGGGACTAGAAGTCCCCGGGGAGCTGTTTTTT; CDR3: CATPGLEVPGELFF
J: TRBJ2-4; size: .; D: .; V: TRBV3-1/TRBV3-2; DNA: TGTGCCAGCAGCCAAGCTCATCGGGAGTGGGACATTCAGTACTTC; CDR3: CASSQAHREWDIQYF
J: TRBJ1-1; size: once; D: .; V: TRBV5-6; DNA: TGTGCCAGCAGTCTCCGGGGAAACACTGAAGCTTTCTTT; CDR3: CASSLRGNTEAFF
J: TRBJ2-3; size: .; D: TRBD2; V: TRBV7-2; DNA: TGTGCCAGCAGCTTAGCGTGGGAGGGACTAGCGGGAGGAAAAAGCACAGATACGCAGTATTTT; CDR3: CASSLAWEGLAGGKSTDTQYF
J: TRBJ2-1; size: .; D: .; V: TRBV7-2; DNA: TGTGCCAGCAGCTTAGAGAACGGCGAGCGCAATGAGCAGTTCTTC; CDR3: CASSLENGERNEQFF
J: TRBJ1-3; size: .; D: .; V: TRBV15; DNA: TGTGCCACCAGCCGGGAAGGAAACACCATATATTTT; CDR3: CATSREGNTIYF
J: TRBJ2-2; size: once; D: .; V: TRBV5-4; DNA: TGTGCCAGCAGCCCAGAGCCGGGACCCCCGAACACCGGGGAGCTGTTTTTT; CDR3: CASSPEPGPPNTGELFF
J: TRBJ1-2; size: .; D: .; V: TRBV5-4; DNA: TGTGCCAGCAGCTTGCCAGGAGCTAACTATGGCTACACCTTC; CDR3: CASSLPGANYGYTF
J: TRBJ2-7; size: once; D: TRBD2; V: TRBV27; DNA: TGTGCCAGCAGTTTGACTAGCGGGAGGTACGAGCAGTACTTC; CDR3: CASSLTSGRYEQYF
J: TRBJ2-2; size: .; D: .; V: TRBV4-1; DNA: TGCGCCAGCAGCCACTCTGGGGGGGCGGGCACCGGGGAGCTGTTTTTT; CDR3: CASSHSGGAGTGELFF
J: TRBJ1-4; size: .; D: .; V: TRBV11-2; DNA: TGTGCCAGCAGCTTATTGGGTTCACAGGGATTCGGAGAAAAACTGTTTTTT; CDR3: CASSLLGSQGFGEKLFF
J: TRBJ2-2; size: .; D: TRBD2; V: TRBV29-1; DNA: TGCAGCGTTTATTTTAGCGGGGTCACCGGGGAGCTGTTTTTT; CDR3: CSVYFSGVTGELFF
J: TRBJ2-7; size: .; D: .; V: TRBV5-1; DNA: TGCGCCAGCAGCTTGGACGCCGGGGTCGGGAACGAGCAGTACTTC; CDR3: CASSLDAGVGNEQYF
J: TRBJ1-1; size: .; D: TRBD1; V: TRBV3-1/TRBV3-2; DNA: TGTGCCAGCAGCCAAGAACTGGGACAGGGTAGGACTGAAGCTTTCTTT; CDR3: CASSQELGQGRTEAFF
J: TRBJ1-6; size: .; D: .; V: TRBV5-1; DNA: TGCGCCAGCAGCCTGGGGGATAATTCACCCCTCCACTTT; CDR3: CASSLGDNSPLHF
J: TRBJ1-3; size: .; D: .; V: TRBV30; DNA: TGTGCCTGGAGGGACAAGGCCTCTGGAAACACCATATATTTT; CDR3: CAWRDKASGNTIYF
J: TRBJ1-1; size: .; D: TRBD1; V: TRBV7-9; DNA: TGTGCCAGCAGCTTTGGGACAGTAGAAGCTTTCTTT; CDR3: CASSFGTVEAFF
J: TRBJ2-7; size: .; D: .; V: TRBV6-6; DNA: TGTGCCAGCAGTCCGACAGTCCACGAGCAGTACTTC; CDR3: CASSPTVHEQYF
J: TRBJ2-5; size: .; D: TRBD2; V: TRBV30; DNA: TGTGCCTGGAGTGTGGGGGGACTAGTAGTTCGAGAGACCCAGTACTTC; CDR3: CAWSVGGLVVRETQYF
J: TRBJ2-3; size: .; D: .; V: TRBV6-2/TRBV6-3; DNA: TGTGCCAGCAGTTACTTTCCTGGGGTCGAAGATACGCAGTATTTT; CDR3: CASSYFPGVEDTQYF
J: TRBJ1-3; size: .; D: .; V: TRBV4-3; DNA: TGCGCCAGCAGCCAAGATACCCCCACAGGTCGGAACACCATATATTTT; CDR3: CASSQDTPTGRNTIYF
J: TRBJ2-7; size: few; D: TRBD2; V: TRBV2; DNA: TGTGCCAGCGGACTAGCGGGACAGTACGAGCAGTACTTC; CDR3: CASGLAGQYEQYF
J: TRBJ2-1; size: .; D: TRBD2; V: TRBV6-2/TRBV6-3; DNA: TGTGCCAGCAGTCAAACTAGCGGGAGGGCCAATGAGCAGTTCTTC; CDR3: CASSQTSGRANEQFF
J: TRBJ2-7; size: .; D: .; V: TRBV19; DNA: TGTGCCAGTAGTATGAGGGGTGGGAGCAGGGCAAGCTCCTACGAGCAGTACTTC; CDR3: CASSMRGGSRASSYEQYF
J: TRBJ2-7; size: once; D: TRBD2; V: TRBV19; DNA: TGTGCCAGCTCATTGCGGGAGGGTTACGAGCAGTACTTC; CDR3: CASSLREGYEQYF
J: TRBJ2-3; size: once; D: TRBD1; V: TRBV7-3; DNA: TGTGCCAGCAGCTTTTATAACAGGGGGGTAGATACGCAGTATTTT; CDR3: CASSFYNRGVDTQYF